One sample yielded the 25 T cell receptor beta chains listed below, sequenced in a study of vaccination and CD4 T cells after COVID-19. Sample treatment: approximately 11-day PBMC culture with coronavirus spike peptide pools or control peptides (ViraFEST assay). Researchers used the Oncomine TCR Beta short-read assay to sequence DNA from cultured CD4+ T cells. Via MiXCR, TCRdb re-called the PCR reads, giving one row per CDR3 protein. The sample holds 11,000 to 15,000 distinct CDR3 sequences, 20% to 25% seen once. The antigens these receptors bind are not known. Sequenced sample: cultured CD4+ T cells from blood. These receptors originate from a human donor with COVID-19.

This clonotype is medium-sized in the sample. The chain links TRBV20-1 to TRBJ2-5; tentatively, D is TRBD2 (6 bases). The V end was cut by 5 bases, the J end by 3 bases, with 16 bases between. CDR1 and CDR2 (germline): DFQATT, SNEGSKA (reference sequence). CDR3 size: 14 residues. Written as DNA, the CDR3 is TGCAGTGCTGGGCCACGGGACTTCAAAGAGACCCAGTACTTC. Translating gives CSAGPRDFKETQYF.

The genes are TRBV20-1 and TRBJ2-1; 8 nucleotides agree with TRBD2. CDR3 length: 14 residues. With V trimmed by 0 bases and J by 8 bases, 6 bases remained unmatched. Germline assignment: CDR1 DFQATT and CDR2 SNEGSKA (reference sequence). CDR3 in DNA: TGCAGTGCTAGAGAGGGACTAGTTGGGGATGAGCAGTTCTTC. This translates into CSAREGLVGDEQFF.

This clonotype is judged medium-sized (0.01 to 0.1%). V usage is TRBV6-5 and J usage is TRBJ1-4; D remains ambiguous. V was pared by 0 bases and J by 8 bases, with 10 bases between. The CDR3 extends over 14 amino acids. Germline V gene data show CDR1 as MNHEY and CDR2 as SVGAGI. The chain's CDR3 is CASSYSMGREKLFF. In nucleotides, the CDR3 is TGTGCCAGCAGTTACTCGATGGGGAGGGAAAAACTGTTTTTT.

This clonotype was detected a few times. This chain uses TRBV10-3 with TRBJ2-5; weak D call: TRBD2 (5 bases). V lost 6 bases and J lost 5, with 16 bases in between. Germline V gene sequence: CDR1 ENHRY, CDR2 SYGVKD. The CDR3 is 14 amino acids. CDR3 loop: CAISLAGLGETQYF. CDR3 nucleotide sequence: TGTGCCATCAGCCTAGCCGGTCTAGGGGAGACCCAGTACTTC.

The CDR3 here is CSATSGQGDGKLFF. The DNA of the CDR3 is TGCAGTGCCACTTCGGGACAGGGCGATGGAAAACTGTTTTTT. The chain couples TRBV20-1 to TRBJ1-4; 9 bases fit TRBD1. The V segment lost 6 bases and the J segment 10 bases; nucleotides outside the gene matches: 12. CDR1 DFQATT and CDR2 SNEGSKA come from the germline V gene (reference sequence). The CDR3 consists of 14 residues.

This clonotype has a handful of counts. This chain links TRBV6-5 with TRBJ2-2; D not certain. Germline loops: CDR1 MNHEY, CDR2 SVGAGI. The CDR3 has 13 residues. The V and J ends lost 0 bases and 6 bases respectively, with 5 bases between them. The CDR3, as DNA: TGTGCCAGCAGTTACTCATCTCCCGGGGAGCTGTTTTTT. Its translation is CASSYSSPGELFF.

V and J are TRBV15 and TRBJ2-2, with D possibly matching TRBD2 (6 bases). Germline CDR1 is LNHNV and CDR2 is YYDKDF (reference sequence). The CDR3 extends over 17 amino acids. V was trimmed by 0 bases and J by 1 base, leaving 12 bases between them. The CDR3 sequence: CATSRDSGTLNTGELFF. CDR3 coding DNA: TGTGCCACCAGCAGAGATAGTGGGACTCTGAACACCGGGGAGCTGTTTTTT.

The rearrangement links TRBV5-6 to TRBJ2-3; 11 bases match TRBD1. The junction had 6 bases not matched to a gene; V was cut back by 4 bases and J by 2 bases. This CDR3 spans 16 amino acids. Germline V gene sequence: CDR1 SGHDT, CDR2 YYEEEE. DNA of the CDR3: TGTGCCAGCAGCGGACAGGACAGGGGGCTCACAGATACGCAGTATTTT. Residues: CASSGQDRGLTDTQYF.

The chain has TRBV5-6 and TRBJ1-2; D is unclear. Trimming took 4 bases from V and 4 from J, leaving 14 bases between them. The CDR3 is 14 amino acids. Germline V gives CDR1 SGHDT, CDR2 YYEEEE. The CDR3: CASSPPRAPYGYTF. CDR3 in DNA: TGTGCCAGCAGCCCCCCGAGGGCCCCCTATGGCTACACCTTC.

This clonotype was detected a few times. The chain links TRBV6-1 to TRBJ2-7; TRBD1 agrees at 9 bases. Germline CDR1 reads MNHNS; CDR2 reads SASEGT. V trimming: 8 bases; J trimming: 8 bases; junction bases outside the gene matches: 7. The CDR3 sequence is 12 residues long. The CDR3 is CASGTGSYKQYF. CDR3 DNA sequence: TGTGCCAGCGGGACAGGGAGTTACAAGCAGTACTTC.

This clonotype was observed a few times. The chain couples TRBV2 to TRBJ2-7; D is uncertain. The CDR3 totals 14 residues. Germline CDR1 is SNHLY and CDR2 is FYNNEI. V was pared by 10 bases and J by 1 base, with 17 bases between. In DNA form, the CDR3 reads TGTGCCATTAAGCCCCCCGGTTTATCCTACGAGCAGTACTTC. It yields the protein CAIKPPGLSYEQYF.

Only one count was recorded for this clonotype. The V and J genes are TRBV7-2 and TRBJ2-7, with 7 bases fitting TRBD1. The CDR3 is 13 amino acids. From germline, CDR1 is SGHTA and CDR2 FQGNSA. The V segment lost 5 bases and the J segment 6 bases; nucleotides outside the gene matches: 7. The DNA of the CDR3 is TGTGCCAGCAGCACCTCGACAGGGCTCGAGCAGTACTTC. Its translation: CASSTSTGLEQYF.

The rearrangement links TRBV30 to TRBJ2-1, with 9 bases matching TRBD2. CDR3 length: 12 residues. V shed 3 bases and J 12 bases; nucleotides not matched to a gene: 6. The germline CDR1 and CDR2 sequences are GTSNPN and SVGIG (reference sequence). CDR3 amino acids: CAWRAGGPGQFF. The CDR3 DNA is TGTGCCTGGAGGGCGGGGGGGCCGGGGCAGTTCTTC. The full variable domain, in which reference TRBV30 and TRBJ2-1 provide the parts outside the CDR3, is SQTIHQWPATLVQPVGSPLSLECTVEGTSNPNLYWYRQAAGRGLQLLFYSVGIGQISSEVPQNLSASRPQDRQFILSSKKLLLSDSGFYLCAWRAGGPGQFFGPGTRLTVL.

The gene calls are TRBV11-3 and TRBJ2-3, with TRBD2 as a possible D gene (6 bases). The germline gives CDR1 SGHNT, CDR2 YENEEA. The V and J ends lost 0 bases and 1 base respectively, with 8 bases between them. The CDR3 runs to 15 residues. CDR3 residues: CASSLEGGGTDTQYF. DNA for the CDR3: TGTGCCAGCAGCTTAGAGGGCGGGGGCACAGATACGCAGTATTTT.

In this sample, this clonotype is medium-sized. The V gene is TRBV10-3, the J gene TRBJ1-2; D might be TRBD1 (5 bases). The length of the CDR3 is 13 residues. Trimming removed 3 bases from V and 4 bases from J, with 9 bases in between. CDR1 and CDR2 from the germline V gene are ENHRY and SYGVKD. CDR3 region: CAISEGESYGYTF. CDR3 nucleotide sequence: TGTGCCATCAGTGAAGGGGAGTCCTATGGCTACACCTTC.

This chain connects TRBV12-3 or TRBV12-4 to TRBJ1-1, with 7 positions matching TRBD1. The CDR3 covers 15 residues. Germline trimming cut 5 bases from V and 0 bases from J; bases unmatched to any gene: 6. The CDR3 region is CASSPRQGLNTEAFF. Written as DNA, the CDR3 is TGTGCCAGCAGTCCTCGACAGGGCTTGAACACTGAAGCTTTCTTT.

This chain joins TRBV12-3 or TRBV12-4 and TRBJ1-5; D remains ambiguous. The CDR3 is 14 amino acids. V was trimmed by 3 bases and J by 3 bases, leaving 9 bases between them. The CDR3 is CASSFQRINQPQHF. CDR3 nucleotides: TGTGCCAGCAGTTTTCAACGGATCAATCAGCCCCAGCATTTT.

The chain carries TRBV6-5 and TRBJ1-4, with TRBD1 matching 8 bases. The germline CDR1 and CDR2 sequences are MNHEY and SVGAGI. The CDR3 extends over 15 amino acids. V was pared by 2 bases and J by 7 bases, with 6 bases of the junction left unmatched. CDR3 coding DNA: TGTGCCAGCAGTTACGATGGCAGGGGGCGTGAAAAACTGTTTTTT. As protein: CASSYDGRGREKLFF.

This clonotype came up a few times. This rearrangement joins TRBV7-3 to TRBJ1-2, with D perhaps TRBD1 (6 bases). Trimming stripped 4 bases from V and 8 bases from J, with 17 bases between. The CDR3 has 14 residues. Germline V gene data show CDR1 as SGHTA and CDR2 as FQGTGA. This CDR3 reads CASSSSGTQRGYTF. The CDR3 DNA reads TGTGCCAGCAGCTCCTCCGGGACACAGAGAGGCTACACCTTC. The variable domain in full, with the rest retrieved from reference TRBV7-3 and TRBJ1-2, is GAGVSQTPSNKVTEKGKYVELRCDPISGHTALYWYRQSLGQGPEFLIYFQGTGAADDSGLPNDRFFAVRPEGSVSTLKIQRTERGDSAVYLCASSSSGTQRGYTFGSGTRLTVV.

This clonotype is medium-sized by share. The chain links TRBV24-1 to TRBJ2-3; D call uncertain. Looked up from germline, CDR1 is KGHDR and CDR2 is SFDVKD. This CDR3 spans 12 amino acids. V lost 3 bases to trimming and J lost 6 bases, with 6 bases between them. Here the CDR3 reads CATSDLGDTQYF. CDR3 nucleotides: TGTGCCACCAGTGATCTGGGGGATACGCAGTATTTT.

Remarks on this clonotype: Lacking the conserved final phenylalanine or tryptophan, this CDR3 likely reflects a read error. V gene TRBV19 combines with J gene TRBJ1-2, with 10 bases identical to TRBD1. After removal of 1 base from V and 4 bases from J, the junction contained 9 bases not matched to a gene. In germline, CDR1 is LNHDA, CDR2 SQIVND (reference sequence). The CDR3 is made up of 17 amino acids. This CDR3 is CASSIGLGQGTSYGYTI. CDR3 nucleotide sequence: TGTGCCAGTAGTATAGGCTTGGGACAGGGGACTTCCTATGGCTACACCATC.

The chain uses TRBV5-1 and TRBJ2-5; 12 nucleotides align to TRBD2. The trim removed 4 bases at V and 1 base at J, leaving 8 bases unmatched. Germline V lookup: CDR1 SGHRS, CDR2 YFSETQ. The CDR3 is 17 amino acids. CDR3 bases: TGCGCCAGCAGCCTAGCGGGGGGGTTACGCTCCCAAGAGACCCAGTACTTC. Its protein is CASSLAGGLRSQETQYF.

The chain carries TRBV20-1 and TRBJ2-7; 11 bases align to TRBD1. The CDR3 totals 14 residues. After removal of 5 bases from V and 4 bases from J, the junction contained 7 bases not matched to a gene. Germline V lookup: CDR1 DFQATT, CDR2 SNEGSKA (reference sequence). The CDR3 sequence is CSARPGTGGYEQYF. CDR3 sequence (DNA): TGCAGTGCTCGGCCCGGGACAGGGGGATACGAGCAGTACTTC.

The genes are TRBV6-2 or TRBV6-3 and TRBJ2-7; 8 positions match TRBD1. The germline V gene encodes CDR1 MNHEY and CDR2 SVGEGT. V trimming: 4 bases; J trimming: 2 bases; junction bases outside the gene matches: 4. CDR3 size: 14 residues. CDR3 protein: CASSLDRAAYEQYF. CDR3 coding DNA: TGTGCCAGCAGTTTGGACAGGGCCGCCTACGAGCAGTACTTC.

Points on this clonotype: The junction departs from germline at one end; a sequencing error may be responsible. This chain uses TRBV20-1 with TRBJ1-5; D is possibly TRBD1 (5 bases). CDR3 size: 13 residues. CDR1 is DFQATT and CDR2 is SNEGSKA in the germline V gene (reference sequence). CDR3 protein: CSAGERGKGPQHF. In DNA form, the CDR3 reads TGCAGTGCTGGAGAAAGGGGCAAGGGGCCCCAGCATTTT.